This T cell receptor beta chain was sequenced for a study of OX40 agonist ivuxolimab in advanced cancers. Looking at the study overall: A male proportion of over 70% was recorded, with mean age approximately 64 years and range roughly 23 to 85. Patients with prior anti-PD-1, anti-PD-L1 or anti-CTLA-4 therapy were eligible; roughly 40% had some. Study outcomes and limitations: With doses of 0.1-3.0 mg/kg, partial responders showed among the lowest clonal expansion.

The assay was immunoSEQ multiplex PCR, and TCRdb's table has in-frame clones only and misses some. There are 45,000 to 55,000 clones in the sample; roughly 94% occur only once, and around 10% lies in the top ten. Trimming left V 1 base short and J 2 bases short, with 15 bases between. The CDR3 loop spans 16 amino acids. Germline-derived CDR1 and CDR2 are MGHRA and YSYEKL. In the case of this clone: What it binds is unknown.

The origin of this receptor is an adult with an advanced solid tumor such as melanoma, head and neck, liver or kidney cancer. Specimen: CD4+ or CD8+ T cells sorted from blood, collected in a trial of the OX40 agonist ivuxolimab. The V and J genes are TRBV4-1 and TRBJ2-7; D not certain. CDR3 in DNA: TGCGCCAGCAGCCAAGGTCCGACTGGGGAAACCTACGAGCAGTACTTC. Residues: CASSQGPTGETYEQYF.